The rows below give T cell receptor beta chains drawn from one sample of a study of control samples from healthy donors and cancer patients. Clones were read by immunoSEQ multiplex PCR, and TCRdb kept only the in-frame ones, dropping some. The sample holds 40,000 to 65,000 clones; around 90% are singletons and the top ten take around 15%. Sequenced sample: PBMCs. The receptors were sampled from a man between 60 and 75 years old with head and neck cancer. The CDR3 runs from the conserved cysteine through the conserved F or W. Each record gives: J gene, V gene, CDR3 protein.

J: TRBJ2-1
V: TRBV18
CDR3: CASSPPRQSSYNEQFF

J: TRBJ2-2
V: TRBV4-1
CDR3: CASSQDRANTGELFF

J: TRBJ2-5
V: TRBV4-1
CDR3: CASSQELQGRETQYF

J: TRBJ2-5
V: TRBV28
CDR3: CASSPRQGRNVQFETQYF

J: TRBJ2-2
V: TRBV28
CDR3: CASTSWAGELFF

J: TRBJ2-5
V: TRBV5-6
CDR3: CASSQDGGRRETQYF

J: TRBJ1-2
V: TRBV5-6
CDR3: CASSLGPGQSYGYTF

J: TRBJ2-5
V: TRBV15
CDR3: CATSKDRVRETQYF

J: TRBJ2-3
V: TRBV6-2/TRBV6-3
CDR3: CASSYSSAGGTGSTDTQYF

J: TRBJ1-3
V: TRBV4-2
CDR3: CASSQGPLQNTIYF

J: TRBJ2-3
V: TRBV6-6
CDR3: CASSPLQTGLTDTQYF

J: TRBJ1-6
V: TRBV6-1
CDR3: CASSEDRLYNSPLHF